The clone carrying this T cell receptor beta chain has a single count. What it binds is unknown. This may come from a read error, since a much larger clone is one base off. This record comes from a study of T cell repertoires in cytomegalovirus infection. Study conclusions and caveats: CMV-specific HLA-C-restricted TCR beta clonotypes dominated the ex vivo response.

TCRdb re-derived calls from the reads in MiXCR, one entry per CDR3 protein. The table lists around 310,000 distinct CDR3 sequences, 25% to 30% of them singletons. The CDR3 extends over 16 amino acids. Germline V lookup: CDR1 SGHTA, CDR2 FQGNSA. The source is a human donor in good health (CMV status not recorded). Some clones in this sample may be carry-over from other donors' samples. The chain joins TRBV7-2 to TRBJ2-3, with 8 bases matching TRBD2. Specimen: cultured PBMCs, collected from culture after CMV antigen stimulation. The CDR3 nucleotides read TGTGCCAGCAGCCTTACCACAGCGGGGGCCCGGAATACGCAGTCTTTT. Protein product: CASSLTTAGARNTQSF.